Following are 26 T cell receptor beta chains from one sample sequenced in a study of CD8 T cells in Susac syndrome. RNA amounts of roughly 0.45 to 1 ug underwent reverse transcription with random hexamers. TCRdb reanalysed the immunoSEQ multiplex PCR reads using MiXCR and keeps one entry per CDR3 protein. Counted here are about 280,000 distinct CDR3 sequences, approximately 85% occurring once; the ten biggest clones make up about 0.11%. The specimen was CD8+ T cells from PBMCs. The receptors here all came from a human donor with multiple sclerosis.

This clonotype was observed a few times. CDR3 loop: CATSENGGSYEQYF. CDR3 nucleotide sequence: TGTGCCACCAGTGAAAATGGCGGGAGCTACGAGCAGTACTTC. V and J are TRBV24-1 and TRBJ2-7, with TRBD2 matching over 7 bases. V was clipped by 4 bases and J by 3 bases; unmatched bases: 5. This CDR3 has 14 amino acids. The germline CDR1 and CDR2 sequences are KGHDR and SFDVKD.

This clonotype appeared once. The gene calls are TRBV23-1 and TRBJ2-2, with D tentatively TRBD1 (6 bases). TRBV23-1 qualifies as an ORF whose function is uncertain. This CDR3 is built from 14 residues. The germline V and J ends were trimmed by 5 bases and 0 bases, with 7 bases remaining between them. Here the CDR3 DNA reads TGCGCCAGCAGTGGGGACACGAACACCGGGGAGCTGTTTTTT. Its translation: CASSGDTNTGELFF.

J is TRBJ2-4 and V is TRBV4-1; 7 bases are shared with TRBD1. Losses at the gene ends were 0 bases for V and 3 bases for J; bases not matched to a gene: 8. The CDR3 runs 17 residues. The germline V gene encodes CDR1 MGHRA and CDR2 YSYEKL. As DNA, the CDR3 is TGCGCCAGCAGCCAAGACCGGACAGGTCGTGTCAAAAACATTCAGTACTTC. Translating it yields CASSQDRTGRVKNIQYF.

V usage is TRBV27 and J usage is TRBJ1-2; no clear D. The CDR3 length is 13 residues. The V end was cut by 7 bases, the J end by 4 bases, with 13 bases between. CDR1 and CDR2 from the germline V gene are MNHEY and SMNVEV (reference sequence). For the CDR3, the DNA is TGTGCCAGCAACTCGGGCAGCCTCTATGGCTACACCTTC. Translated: CASNSGSLYGYTF.

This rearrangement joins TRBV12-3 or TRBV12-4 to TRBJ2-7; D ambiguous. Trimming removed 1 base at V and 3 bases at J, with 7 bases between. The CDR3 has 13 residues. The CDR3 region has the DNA TGTGCCAGCAGTTTAGGCAGATTCTACGAGCAGTACTTC. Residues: CASSLGRFYEQYF.

The CDR3 nucleotides read TGTGCCAGCAGCTCCGAAAGAACTGAAGCTTTCTTT. Protein: CASSSERTEAFF. The chain has TRBV13 and TRBJ1-1; no clear D gene. Trimming took 4 bases from V and 5 from J, leaving 8 bases between them. In germline, CDR1 is PRHDT, CDR2 FYEKMQ (reference sequence). The CDR3 totals 12 residues.

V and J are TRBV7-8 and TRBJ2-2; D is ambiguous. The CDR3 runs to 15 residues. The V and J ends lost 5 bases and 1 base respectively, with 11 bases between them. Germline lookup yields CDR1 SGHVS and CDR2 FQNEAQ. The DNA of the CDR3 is TGTGCCAGCAGCGAGACATACTTGAACACCGGGGAGCTGTTTTTT. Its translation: CASSETYLNTGELFF.

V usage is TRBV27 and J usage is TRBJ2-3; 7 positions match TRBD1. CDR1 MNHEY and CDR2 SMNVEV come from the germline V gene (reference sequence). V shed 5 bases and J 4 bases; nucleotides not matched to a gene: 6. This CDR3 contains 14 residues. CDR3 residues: CASSMDRFADTQYF. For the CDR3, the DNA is TGTGCCAGCAGTATGGACAGGTTCGCAGATACGCAGTATTTT.

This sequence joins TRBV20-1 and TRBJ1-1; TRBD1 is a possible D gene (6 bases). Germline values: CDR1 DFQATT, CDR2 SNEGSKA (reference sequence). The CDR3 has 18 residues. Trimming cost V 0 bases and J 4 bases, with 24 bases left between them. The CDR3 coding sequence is TGCAGTGCTAGAGATCTTGGGGGCATGAGCCGATTGGGCACTGAAGCTTTCTTT. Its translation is CSARDLGGMSRLGTEAFF.

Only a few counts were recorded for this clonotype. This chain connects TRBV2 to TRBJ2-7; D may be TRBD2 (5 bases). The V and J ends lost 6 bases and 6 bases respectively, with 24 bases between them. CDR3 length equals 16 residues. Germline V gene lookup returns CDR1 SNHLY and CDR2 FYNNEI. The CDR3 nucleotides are TGTGCCAGCAGCACTCGCGTCTTAGGGCGGCGGGTCGAGCAGTACTTC. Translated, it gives CASSTRVLGRRVEQYF.

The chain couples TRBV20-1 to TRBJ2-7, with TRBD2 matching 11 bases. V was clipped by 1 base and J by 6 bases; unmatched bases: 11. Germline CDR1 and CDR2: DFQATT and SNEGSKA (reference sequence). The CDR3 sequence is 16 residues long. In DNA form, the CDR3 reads TGCAGTGCTAGAGTCCGACTAGCGGGGTCCCTAGCCGAGCAGTACTTC. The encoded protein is CSARVRLAGSLAEQYF.

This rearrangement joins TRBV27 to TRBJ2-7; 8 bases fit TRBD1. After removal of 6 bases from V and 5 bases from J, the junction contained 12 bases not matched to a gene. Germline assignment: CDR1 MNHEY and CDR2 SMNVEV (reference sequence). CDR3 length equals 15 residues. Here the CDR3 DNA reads TGTGCCAGCAGGAAAATCGGGACAGGATTGGACGAGCAGTACTTC. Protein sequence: CASRKIGTGLDEQYF.

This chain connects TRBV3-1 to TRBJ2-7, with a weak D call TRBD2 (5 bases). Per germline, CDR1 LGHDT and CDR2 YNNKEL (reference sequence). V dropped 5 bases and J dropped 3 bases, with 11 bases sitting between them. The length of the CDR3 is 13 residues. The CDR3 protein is CASSFMGDYEQYF. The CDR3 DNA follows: TGTGCCAGCAGCTTCATGGGAGACTACGAGCAGTACTTC.

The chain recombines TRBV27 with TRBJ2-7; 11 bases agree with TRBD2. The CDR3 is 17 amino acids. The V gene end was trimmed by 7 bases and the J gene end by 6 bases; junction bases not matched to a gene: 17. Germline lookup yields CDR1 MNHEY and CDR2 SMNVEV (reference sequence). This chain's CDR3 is CASTLAGGRVRGTEQYF. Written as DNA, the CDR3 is TGTGCCAGCACCCTAGCGGGAGGCCGTGTAAGGGGGACCGAGCAGTACTTC.

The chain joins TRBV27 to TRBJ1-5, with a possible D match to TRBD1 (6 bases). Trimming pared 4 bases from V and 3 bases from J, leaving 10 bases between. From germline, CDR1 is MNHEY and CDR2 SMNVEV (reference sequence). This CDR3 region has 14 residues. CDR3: CASSSGQINQPQHF. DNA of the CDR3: TGTGCCAGCAGTTCCGGACAGATCAATCAGCCCCAGCATTTT.

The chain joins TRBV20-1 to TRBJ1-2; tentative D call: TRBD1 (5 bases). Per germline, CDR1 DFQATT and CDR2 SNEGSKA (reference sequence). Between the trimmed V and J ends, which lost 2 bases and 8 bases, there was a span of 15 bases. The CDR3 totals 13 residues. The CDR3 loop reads CSARKGPPEGYTF. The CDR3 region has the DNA TGCAGTGCTAGAAAGGGACCCCCGGAGGGCTACACCTTC.

CDR3 coding DNA: TGCAGTGCATATATAAGGAGGAACTACAATGAGCAGTTCTTC. Its translation is CSAYIRRNYNEQFF. This chain uses TRBV20-1 with TRBJ2-1; D may be TRBD2 (5 bases). This CDR3 contains 14 residues. V was trimmed by 6 bases and J by 3 bases, leaving 15 bases between them. Germline CDR1 DFQATT, CDR2 SNEGSKA (reference sequence).

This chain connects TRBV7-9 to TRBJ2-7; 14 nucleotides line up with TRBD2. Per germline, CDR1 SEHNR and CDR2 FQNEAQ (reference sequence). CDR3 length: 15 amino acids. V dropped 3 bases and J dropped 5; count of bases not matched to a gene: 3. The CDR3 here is CASSFLGLAGDEQYF. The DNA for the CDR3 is TGTGCCAGCAGCTTTTTGGGACTAGCGGGAGACGAGCAGTACTTC.

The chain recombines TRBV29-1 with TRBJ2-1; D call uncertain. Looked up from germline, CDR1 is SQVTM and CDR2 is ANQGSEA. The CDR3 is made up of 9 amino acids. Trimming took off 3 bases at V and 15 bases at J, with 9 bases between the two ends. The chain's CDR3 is CSVDTSGFF. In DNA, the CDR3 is TGCAGCGTTGATACGTCGGGGTTCTTC.

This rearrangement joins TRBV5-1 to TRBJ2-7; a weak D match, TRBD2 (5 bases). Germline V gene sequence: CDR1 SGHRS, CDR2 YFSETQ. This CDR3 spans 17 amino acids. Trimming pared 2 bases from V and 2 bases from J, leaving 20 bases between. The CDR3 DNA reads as TGCGCCAGCAGCTTCTATTCCCCCCCCGGGGTTACCTACGAGCAGTACTTC. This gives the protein CASSFYSPPGVTYEQYF.

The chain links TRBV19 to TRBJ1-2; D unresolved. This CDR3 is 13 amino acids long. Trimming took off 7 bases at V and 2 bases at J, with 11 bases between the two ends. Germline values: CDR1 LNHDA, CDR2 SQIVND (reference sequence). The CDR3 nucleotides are TGTGCCAGTACGTCCCGGATCAACTATGGCTACACCTTC. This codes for CASTSRINYGYTF.

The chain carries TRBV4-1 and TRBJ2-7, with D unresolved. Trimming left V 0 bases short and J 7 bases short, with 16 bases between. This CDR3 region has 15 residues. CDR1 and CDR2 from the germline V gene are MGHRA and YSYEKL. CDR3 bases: TGCGCCAGCAGCCAAGATCAAGGCTCCGTTGAGGAGCAGTACTTC. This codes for CASSQDQGSVEEQYF.

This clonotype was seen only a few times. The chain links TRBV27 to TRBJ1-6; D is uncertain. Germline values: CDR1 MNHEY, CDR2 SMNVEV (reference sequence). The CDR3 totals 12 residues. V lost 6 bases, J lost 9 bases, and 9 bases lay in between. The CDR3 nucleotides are TGTGCCAGCAGCGTGGCGGGTTCACCCCTCCACTTT. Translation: CASSVAGSPLHF.

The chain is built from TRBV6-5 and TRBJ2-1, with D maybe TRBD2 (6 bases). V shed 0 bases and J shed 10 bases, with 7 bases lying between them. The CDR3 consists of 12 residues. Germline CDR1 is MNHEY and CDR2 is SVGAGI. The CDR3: CASSYSGLEQFF. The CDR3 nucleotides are TGTGCCAGCAGTTACTCCGGACTAGAGCAGTTCTTC.

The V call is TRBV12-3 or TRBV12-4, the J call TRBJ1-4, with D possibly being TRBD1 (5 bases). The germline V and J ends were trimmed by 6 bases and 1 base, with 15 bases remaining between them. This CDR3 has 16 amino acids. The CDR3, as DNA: TGTGCCAGCAGCCCCTGGGGGGAGGGAACTAATGAAAAACTGTTTTTT. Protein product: CASSPWGEGTNEKLFF.

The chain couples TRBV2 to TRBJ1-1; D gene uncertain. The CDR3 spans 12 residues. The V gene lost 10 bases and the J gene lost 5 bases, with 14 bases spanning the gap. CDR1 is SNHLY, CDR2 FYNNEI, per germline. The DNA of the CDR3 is TGTGCCACGGTCAAGGGTCGTACTGAAGCTTTCTTT. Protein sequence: CATVKGRTEAFF.